This entry describes one T cell receptor (beta chain). This clone turned up a few times. Its specific antigen is unknown. A junction boundary mismatches the germline segment, possibly from a read error. The cohort comprised 670 or so healthy bone marrow donors. At the time of sampling, every cohort member was nominally healthy, though immune exposures that went unrecorded were likely present. The donor tested CMV seropositive and was one of the 289 seropositive cohort members. Every donor gave a peripheral blood sample, and the peripheral blood mononuclear cells from that sample were used for TCR beta sequencing. The Qiagen DNeasy Blood Extraction Kit was used to extract genomic DNA from the blood cell samples. Libraries were prepared through the immunoSEQ multiplex PCR assay. For the multiplex PCR, a mixture combining 60 forward primers for TCR Vbeta segments and 13 reverse primers for TCR Jbeta segments was used. The CDR3 region of rearranged TCR beta genes was amplified from genomic DNA by a multiplex PCR assay. Amplified TCR beta libraries were sequenced as 87-base-pair reads on the Illumina HiSeq System. As for the original processing: In a later analysis, roughly 80 million unique TCR beta chains were counted across the approximately 670 repertoires, and some 10 million of these chains were shared by at least two donors. Raw reads were error-corrected and collapsed into unique sequences with a nearest-neighbor algorithm that merged closely related sequences to remove PCR and sequencing errors. Alignment of CDR3 sequences to IMGT reference sequences was used to assign V, D and J gene segments. For a sequence to be retained, a match of at least six nucleotides was required to both a V gene segment and a J gene segment. Rearrangements were called productive when the CDR3 lacked stop codons and stayed in frame with V and J; all others were non-productive. CDR3 was defined according to IMGT convention as the region running from the second conserved V-encoded cysteine to the conserved J-encoded phenylalanine. Sequences without an unambiguous match to a single V gene segment were excluded from the earlier analysis of about 630 of the donors. In an earlier analysis of 450 to 750 of the donors, a V segment was called functional when productive rearrangements were above 56.7%, and segregating when the standard deviation between donors exceeded 5%. To diagnose cytomegalovirus status from the catalog of TCR beta chain sequences, a statistical classification framework was built. A later analysis assigned V and J genes by comparing TCR nucleotide sequences with IMGT/GENE-DB human TR gene sequences. Using the TCRdist pipeline, a later analysis assigned CDR3 sequences along with most-parsimonious VDJ recombination scenarios. In a later analysis, each TCR beta chain was defined by its CDR3 amino acid sequence together with its V-gene family, and reads without a unique V-gene family were excluded. As a way to deal with suspected cross-contamination and a sequencing artifact, a later analysis dropped approximately 570 nucleotide sequences that were highly shared and had low generation probability. In a later analysis, a clonal expansion index for each public chain was calculated from normalized within-repertoire ranks of inferred template counts. In a later analysis, generation probabilities were computed with a VDJ recombination model fitted to out-of-frame rearrangements, and the resulting probabilities were checked against IGoR. In a later analysis, hypergeometric tests were used to score TCR-TCR, TCR-HLA and TCR-CMV co-occurrence, with a repertoire-size bias correction applied to TCR pairs. In a later analysis, false discovery rates were estimated by permuting HLA or CMV assignments 20 times. In a later analysis, co-occurring TCRs were grouped using DBSCAN, with TCRdist sequence similarity added in when clustering inside HLA-allele-positive subsets. Repertoires with fewer than 30,000 or more than 120,000 public chains, plus five repertoires with anomalous nucleotide sharing, were excluded from co-occurrence clustering. Imported from immuneACCESS, the table was reduced by TCRdb to in-frame sequences with V and J called. These copies leave out some clones; in studies compared against another copy, an unresolved V gene accounts for under half, and the cause of the remainder is not known. The D gene and trimming were derived from the DNA, and the V and J assignments and clone size from that table. The sample table lists some 100,000 clones, 76% of them with a count of one. The ten largest account for 3.5% to 4% of the sample.

This record comes from a study of cytomegalovirus exposure and HLA in healthy donors (dated by TCRdb to 2016 to 2017). General notes on the study: An earlier analysis of more than 550 of the donors reported 276 Gb of sequence data and around 100 million unique TCR beta sequences obtained from about 179 million T cells. Around 320 gigabases of sequencing data and 78 million or so unique TCR sequences were included in an early release covering 550 to 650 HLA-typed donors. Among the approximately 400 genotyped donors, roughly 80% belonged to the genetic ancestry cluster associated with self-reported Caucasian donors. The aim of the study was to test whether cataloging public T cell receptors could identify signatures of past pathogen exposure. The study used immunosequencing to profile the T cell repertoires of 600 to 850 subjects and linked those repertoires to cytomegalovirus serostatus. In addition to the first cohort of around 670 subjects, a separate validation cohort of 130 or so different subjects was used. The study combined high-throughput TCR immunosequencing, statistical association of individual TCRs with disease status, and machine learning to predict cytomegalovirus infection status. In a later analysis, previously published TCR beta repertoires from roughly 710 donors were re-analyzed and high-resolution HLA genotyping was added so that TCR occurrence patterns could be studied. Rather than drawing on any new phenotypic data, the later analysis identified candidate immune exposures from TCR beta sequences and the way those sequences occurred across donors. An earlier analysis of 587 of the donors used high-throughput TCR beta sequencing to judge whether each TCR beta V gene segment behaved as functional or pseudogenic. Alongside the repertoire data, information on donor age, sex, ethnicity and CMV serostatus was compiled. A later genetic analysis used genome-wide SNP genotypes for about three fifths of the 666 donors, treating that subset as a discovery cohort. Every repertoire in the discovery cohort had been generated on one and the same sequencing platform. HLA typing covered class I and class II loci at four-digit resolution. The number of donors typed differed by locus, with roughly 629-640 for A, B, C, DRB1 and DQB1, roughly 520 for DQA1, 600 to 610 for DPA1, and some 450 for DPB1. Four to six DR-DQ haplotypes were handled as single units for association and clustering, since linkage in the cohort was strong. Among roughly 370 genotyped donors of the cohort, an average of roughly 240,000 unique TCR beta nucleotide sequences were sequenced per donor, about a sixth of them non-productive. What the study reported, not specific to this receptor: A further reported finding was that TCR beta sequences accurately predicted the HLA-A and HLA-B alleles for most subjects in the first cohort. A later analysis reported that several top co-occurrence clusters appeared linked to parvovirus B19, influenza, CMV and Epstein-Barr virus. In a later genetic analysis, a missense DCLRE1C variant was associated with V-gene and J-gene trimming of TCR beta chains, and the association was replicated in an independent cohort. CMV serostatus was the only immune exposure information available for the cohort. Cytomegalovirus status was reported to be diagnosed by the classifier with high specificity and sensitivity in both the original and validation cohorts. Most TCR sequences were observed very rarely across donors, whereas some public TCRs were present in many individuals. In the study, 150 to 200 TCR beta chains were listed as associated with cytomegalovirus. When HLA alleles, especially DR and DQ, strongly co-occurred, attributing TCR associations to individual alleles was difficult. Presence/absence analyses assumed roughly uniform sequencing depth across donors, an assumption that may not hold. A cluster of highly shared sequence variants was judged likely to be a technical artifact of the sequencing pipeline. In a later analysis, HLA-associated TCR beta chains were found to be more clonally expanded and to have lower generation probabilities than equally common non-associated chains. A later genetic analysis reported fewer N-insertions in productive TCRs among donors in an Asian-associated ancestry cluster than the approximately 700-donor mean. Most CMV-associated TCR beta chains appeared to be HLA-restricted in a later analysis, and the HLA associations seemed to be driven largely by CMV exposure. According to a later analysis, TCR association rates differed among HLA loci, with DRB1 alleles showing the most associated TCRs and HLA-C alleles showing the fewest. At a false discovery rate of 0.05, a later analysis linked under 20,000 TCR beta sequences to specific HLA alleles. Some IMGT-functional V segments, including TRBV6-2 and TRBV6-3, could not be distinguished by the 87-base-pair reads and were therefore excluded. Fewer than 20 rarely observed V segments, including chromosome 9 orphons, were excluded from the earlier analysis of several hundred of the donors because counts were too low. A few of the identified cytomegalovirus-associated TCR beta chains were confirmed in vitro to be specific for cytomegalovirus antigens. Because HLA typing was missing for some donors at each locus, association tests included only the typed subset. The authors suggested that the approach could potentially be generalized to other disease states and immunological phenotypes. Only TCR beta chains were sequenced in this cohort, and the absence of alpha or paired-chain data limited detectable features. Linkage disequilibrium might explain the correlated functional status among segregating V segments, but an unknown experimental factor could not be excluded. In an earlier analysis of around 600 of the donors, most TCR beta V segments appeared in productive rearrangements about 87% or about 30% of the time, broadly matching IMGT annotations.

CDR1 and CDR2, looked up from the germline V gene, are MNHEY and SVGAGI. The CDR3 goes from the cysteine to the phenylalanine over 15 residues. CDR3 DNA only is kept here, 45 bases in frame from base 1. This clonotype originated in a woman between 50 and 59 years old in good health and CMV-seropositive. Sequences were obtained from PBMCs. This chain joins TRBV6-5 to TRBJ2-7, with a weak D call of TRBD1 (6 bases match). The CDR3 corresponds to CAISSNRDNSYEQYF. Read as DNA, the sequence is TGTGCCATCAGTTCTAACCGGGACAACTCCTACGAGCAGTACTTC.